A single count supports the clone carrying this T cell receptor beta chain. Antigen unknown. The record originates from a study of T cell responses to AZD1222 COVID-19 vaccine. Study results and caveats: Spike-spanning, vaccine-associated CD4 TCRs were dominant at 160-218 and 743-854. Only five to seven individuals given AZD1222 were seropositive at baseline. Nearly half of spike-specific TCRs reportedly go after variant regions that carry no mutations. Without day 14 samples, only post-peak T cell repertoires were studied.

Libraries were prepared by immunoSEQ multiplex PCR; TCRdb keeps only in-frame clonotypes and omits some of them. The sample lists 100,000 to 150,000 clones, around 90% occurring once. This clonotype was obtained from an adult in good health. The specimen comprised peripheral blood, sampled on day 0 of MenACWY control vaccination.

CDR3 sequence reads: CASSEAGSMGVSGANVLTF. The CDR3 DNA reads TGTGCCAGCAGTGAAGCAGGGAGTATGGGGGTTAGTGGGGCCAACGTCCTGACTTTC. This chain connects TRBV6-1 to TRBJ2-6, with D perhaps matching TRBD1 or TRBD2 (5 bases each). Trimming took 0 bases from V and 3 from J, leaving 18 bases between them. This CDR3 has 19 amino acids. Looked up from germline, CDR1 is MNHNS and CDR2 is SASEGT.